These 28 T cell receptor beta chains were all obtained from the same sample, sequenced in a study of T cells in Graves' hyperthyroidism and ophthalmopathy. Amplification of TCR beta CDR3 regions was performed using RNA transcripts as template. During a first-round RT-PCR of the TCR CDR3, the HTBI primer set was used. TCRdb itself ran the multiplex PCR reads through MiXCR, one entry per CDR3 protein. The sample carries 560,000 or so distinct CDR3 sequences, around 45% recorded once. Specimen: peripheral blood or thyroid tissue (not recorded which). Every receptor here comes from a woman aged 18-29 years with Graves' hyperthyroidism.

The chain couples TRBV7-2 to TRBJ2-2, with a possible D match to TRBD2 (6 bases). Germline CDR1 is SGHTA and CDR2 is FQGNSA. V was trimmed by 1 base and J by 4 bases, leaving 10 bases between them. This CDR3 region has 15 residues. The DNA of the CDR3 is TGTGCCAGCAGCTTAGTTTTGGGAGGCACCGGGGAGCTGTTTTTT. Translation gives CASSLVLGGTGELFF.

CDR3 protein: CASRPGGWEQFF. Here the CDR3 DNA reads TGTGCCAGCAGACCAGGGGGCTGGGAGCAGTTCTTC. The rearrangement uses TRBV7-9 and TRBJ2-7; 8 bases are shared with TRBD1. The J call may be mistaken, given a closer DNA end match to TRBJ2-1. Germline CDR1 reads SEHNR; CDR2 reads FQNEAQ (reference sequence). The CDR3 runs 12 residues.

The chain links TRBV25-1 to TRBJ2-3, with 7 bases aligning to TRBD1. Unmatched junction bases numbered 16, after V lost 4 bases and J lost 0 bases. CDR3 length: 19 amino acids. Germline CDR1 and CDR2: MGHDK and SYGVNS. The CDR3 sequence is CASSGNYDDRAHSTDTQYF. The CDR3 DNA follows: TGTGCCAGCAGTGGAAATTACGACGACAGGGCTCACAGCACAGATACGCAGTATTTT.

This clonotype was counted a few times. The V and J genes are TRBV5-1 and TRBJ2-7, with TRBD1 as a possible D gene (6 bases). V lost 5 bases and J 5 bases, leaving 14 bases between the germline ends. The length of the CDR3 is 13 residues. CDR1 and CDR2 (germline): SGHRS, YFSETQ. The CDR3 bases are TGCGCCAGCAGGGGGCAGGGGTTCAACGAGCAGTACTTC. It yields the protein CASRGQGFNEQYF.

Ten or more counts support this clonotype. The chain uses TRBV10-3 and TRBJ1-6; 7 positions agree with TRBD1. The junction had 7 bases not matched to a gene; V was cut back by 5 bases and J by 9 bases. CDR1 is ENHRY, CDR2 SYGVKD, per germline. The CDR3 runs 14 residues. The CDR3 DNA follows: TGTGCCATCAGTTTCGAACAGGGGAGTTCACCCCTCCACTTT. It translates to CAISFEQGSSPLHF.

This clonotype was found a few times. The chain joins TRBV7-2 to TRBJ2-5, with 8 positions matching TRBD1. Germline V gene data show CDR1 as SGHTA and CDR2 as FQGNSA. The CDR3 loop spans 16 amino acids. The trim removed 5 bases at V and 0 bases at J, leaving 8 bases unmatched. The CDR3 coding sequence is TGTGCCAGCAGCCGAAGGACAGGGCCCTACCAAGAGACCCAGTACTTC. Its protein product is CASSRRTGPYQETQYF. Looking up the rest from reference TRBV7-2 and TRBJ2-5 gives the full variable domain: GAGVSQSPSNKVTEKGKDVELRCDPISGHTALYWYRQSLGQGLEFLIYFQGNSAPDKSGLPSDRFSAERTGGSVSTLTIQRTQQEDSAVYLCASSRRTGPYQETQYFGPGTRLLVL.

The V call is TRBV24-1, the J call TRBJ2-7; a possible D gene is TRBD1 (6 bases). Looked up from germline, CDR1 is KGHDR and CDR2 is SFDVKD. V was trimmed by 10 bases and J by 1 base, leaving 13 bases between them. The length of the CDR3 is 13 residues. As DNA, the CDR3 is TGTGCCACAGCACAGGGCGGATCCTACGAGCAGTACTTC. Translated, it gives CATAQGGSYEQYF.

This clonotype was detected many times. The rearrangement joins TRBV10-3 to TRBJ1-2; D is possibly TRBD1 (6 bases). CDR3 length equals 17 residues. Trimming left V 8 bases short and J 4 bases short, with 26 bases between. CDR1 ENHRY and CDR2 SYGVKD come from the germline V gene. The chain's CDR3 is CAILESGSRQEFYGYTF. Written as DNA, the CDR3 is TGTGCCATCTTAGAGAGTGGATCGCGACAGGAATTCTATGGCTACACCTTC.

This clonotype was seen only a few times. The rearrangement joins TRBV20-1 to TRBJ1-1; no reliable D call. The germline V gene encodes CDR1 DFQATT and CDR2 SNEGSKA (reference sequence). This CDR3 contains 14 residues. The V end lost 3 bases, the J end lost 3 bases, and 14 bases lay between the germline ends. CDR3 sequence reads: CSARVVSRDTEAFF. CDR3 coding DNA: TGCAGTGCTAGGGTGGTCTCTCGGGACACTGAAGCTTTCTTT.

The rearrangement uses TRBV7-2 and TRBJ2-7, with D tentatively TRBD1 (6 bases). CDR1 is SGHTA and CDR2 is FQGNSA in the germline V gene. This CDR3 spans 15 amino acids. Trimming shortened V by 1 base and J by 0 bases, and 10 bases separated the two germline ends. The CDR3 is CASSLVGHPSYEQYF. The CDR3 coding sequence is TGTGCCAGCAGCTTAGTGGGACATCCCTCCTACGAGCAGTACTTC.

This clonotype was seen more than once but under ten times. The rearrangement links TRBV7-8 to TRBJ2-7; 10 positions match TRBD2. From germline, CDR1 is SGHVS and CDR2 FQNEAQ. The ends lost 4 bases at V and 3 bases at J; junction bases unmatched: 3. The CDR3 is 14 amino acids. The CDR3 DNA reads TGTGCCAGCAGCTGGACTAGCGGCAACTACGAGCAGTACTTC. Protein: CASSWTSGNYEQYF.

Ten or more counts support this clonotype. J is TRBJ2-2 and V is TRBV15, with 9 positions matching TRBD1. The CDR3 extends over 15 amino acids. Germline V lookup: CDR1 LNHNV, CDR2 YYDKDF (reference sequence). J was trimmed by 3 bases and V by 8 bases; bases with no gene match: 7. The CDR3: CATRERDRDTGELFF. As DNA, the CDR3 is TGTGCCACCCGTGAACGGGACAGGGACACCGGGGAGCTGTTTTTT.

The rearrangement uses TRBV7-8 and TRBJ1-1; TRBD1 matches 7 bases. Germline-derived CDR1 and CDR2 are SGHVS and FQNEAQ. J lost 6 bases, V lost 5 bases, and 6 bases had no gene match. The length of the CDR3 is 13 residues. The CDR3 loop reads CASSRRGGAEAFF. CDR3 DNA: TGTGCCAGCAGCCGTAGAGGGGGCGCTGAAGCTTTCTTT.

V usage is TRBV14 and J usage is TRBJ1-4; D not certain. Germline V lookup: CDR1 SGHDN, CDR2 FVKESK. The germline V and J ends were trimmed by 2 bases and 7 bases, with 14 bases remaining between them. CDR3 length: 15 residues. Here the CDR3 reads CASSQWGGSGEKLFF. The DNA for the CDR3 is TGTGCCAGCAGCCAATGGGGAGGGAGCGGTGAAAAACTGTTTTTT.

The V and J genes are TRBV6-1 and TRBJ1-5, with a possible D match to TRBD1 (6 bases). In germline, CDR1 is MNHNS, CDR2 SASEGT. The length of the CDR3 is 15 residues. V was trimmed by 6 bases and J by 4 bases, leaving 16 bases between them. The CDR3: CASSPTQDRNQPQHF. In DNA, the CDR3 is TGTGCCAGCAGCCCTACCCAGGACAGAAATCAGCCCCAGCATTTT.

This clonotype appeared once. The CDR3 nucleotides read TGTGCCAGCTCCGCAGGGTCAGGGGCCTCACCCCTCCACTTT. This encodes CASSAGSGASPLHF. The chain is built from TRBV5-4 and TRBJ1-6, with D possibly TRBD1 on 6 matching bases. The CDR3 has 14 amino acids. The V end was cut by 7 bases, the J end by 10 bases, with 18 bases between. Germline V CDR1 and CDR2: SGHNT, YYREEE (reference sequence).

This clonotype was recorded at least ten times. The chain combines TRBV7-3 with TRBJ2-2; D gene ambiguous. Germline V CDR1 and CDR2: SGHTA, FQGTGA. Trimming shortened V by 1 base and J by 1 base, and 1 base separated the two germline ends. This CDR3 contains 13 residues. The CDR3 DNA follows: TGTGCCAGCAGCTTAAGGAACACCGGGGAGCTGTTTTTT. It yields the protein CASSLRNTGELFF.

With respect to this clonotype: At one end the junction does not follow the germline gene, possibly because of a read error. J is TRBJ2-5 and V is TRBV6-5, with D unresolved. From germline, CDR1 is MNHEY and CDR2 SVGAGI. The CDR3 spans 14 residues. The CDR3 region has the DNA TGTGCCATCAGTTACTCCGCTAGCCAAGAGACCCAGTACTTC. Protein: CAISYSASQETQYF.

Concerning this clonotype itself: A much larger clone differs from this one at a single base, so this may be a read error. The gene calls are TRBV5-1 and TRBJ2-5, with D perhaps matching TRBD2 (6 bases). The V end lost 2 bases, the J end lost 9 bases, and 11 bases lay between the germline ends. The V gene's germline CDR1 is SGHRS and CDR2 YFSETQ. The CDR3 is 12 amino acids. CDR3 coding DNA: TGCGCCAGCAGCTTCGGATGGGAGGCCCAGTACTTC. Amino acids: CASSFGWEAQYF.

This rearrangement joins TRBV15 to TRBJ1-4; D gene uncertain. The CDR3 contains 14 residues. V was cut by 1 base and J by 10 bases, with 13 bases left in between. The germline gives CDR1 LNHNV, CDR2 YYDKDF (reference sequence). CDR3 residues: CATSRAGTLTKLFF. CDR3 bases: TGTGCCACCAGCAGAGCGGGAACCTTGACAAAACTGTTTTTT.

This clonotype was seen ten or more times. Here the CDR3 DNA reads TGCACCACCCGAGGGGCGGGTTGGCAAGAGACCCAGTACTTC. Its protein is CTTRGAGWQETQYF. This chain links TRBV29-1 with TRBJ2-5; possibly TRBD1 or TRBD2 for D (5 bases each). Looked up from germline, CDR1 is SQVTM and CDR2 is ANQGSEA. The CDR3 consists of 14 residues.

V is TRBV6-5 and J is TRBJ1-1; a weak D match, TRBD1 (5 bases). The CDR3 runs 17 residues. Trimming removed 0 bases at V and 1 base at J, with 15 bases between. CDR1 and CDR2 from the germline V gene are MNHEY and SVGAGI. The CDR3 nucleotides read TGTGCCAGCAGTTACTCGCCGTCGGGACGGGAGAACACTGAAGCTTTCTTT. Its translation: CASSYSPSGRENTEAFF.

This clonotype was picked up many times. The chain joins TRBV7-3 to TRBJ1-6; perhaps TRBD1 as D (6 bases). Trimming stripped 2 bases from V and 8 bases from J, with 10 bases between. CDR1 and CDR2 (germline): SGHTA, FQGTGA. CDR3 length equals 14 residues. Here the CDR3 reads CASSLSGVDSPLHF. As DNA, the CDR3 is TGTGCCAGCAGCTTATCAGGGGTTGATTCACCCCTCCACTTT.

The V gene is TRBV7-2, the J gene TRBJ1-1; TRBD1 is a possible D gene (6 bases). This CDR3 is built from 15 residues. The V end lost 5 bases, the J end lost 1 base, and 14 bases lay between the germline ends. Germline V gene lookup returns CDR1 SGHTA and CDR2 FQGNSA. Written as DNA, the CDR3 is TGTGCCAGCAGCCCACTGTCGACAGGGAACACTGAAGCTTTCTTT. Its translation is CASSPLSTGNTEAFF. The full variable domain, with the rest looked up from reference TRBV7-2 and TRBJ1-1, is GAGVSQSPSNKVTEKGKDVELRCDPISGHTALYWYRQSLGQGLEFLIYFQGNSAPDKSGLPSDRFSAERTGGSVSTLTIQRTQQEDSAVYLCASSPLSTGNTEAFFGQGTRLTVV.

This clonotype was counted many times. V usage is TRBV10-3 and J usage is TRBJ1-1, with D perhaps matching TRBD1 (5 bases). Per the germline V gene, CDR1 is ENHRY and CDR2 is SYGVKD. This CDR3 contains 14 residues. V was cut by 5 bases and J by 3 bases, with 13 bases left in between. The CDR3 loop is CAISPHGGDTEAFF. Written as DNA, the CDR3 is TGTGCCATCAGTCCCCACGGAGGGGACACTGAAGCTTTCTTT.

This rearrangement joins TRBV29-1 to TRBJ1-2, with TRBD1 as a possible D gene (6 bases). The CDR3 covers 10 residues. V dropped 6 bases and J dropped 8 bases, with 10 bases sitting between them. In germline, CDR1 is SQVTM, CDR2 ANQGSEA. The CDR3 region has the DNA TGCAGCGTACAGGGTACAGGCTACACCTTC. Translating gives CSVQGTGYTF.

This clonotype was counted between two and nine times. The rearrangement links TRBV7-9 to TRBJ1-5, with D perhaps TRBD1 (5 bases). The germline V and J ends were trimmed by 5 bases and 7 bases, with 18 bases remaining between them. Per germline, CDR1 SEHNR and CDR2 FQNEAQ (reference sequence). CDR3 length: 15 residues. CDR3 in DNA: TGTGCCAGCAGCCGTGGGGGGGTATCCGGACAGCCCCAGCATTTT. This encodes CASSRGGVSGQPQHF.

V and J are TRBV5-1 and TRBJ1-1, with D hard to call. The V end lost 2 bases, the J end lost 5 bases, and 7 bases lay between the germline ends. This CDR3 spans 12 amino acids. Germline CDR1 is SGHRS and CDR2 is YFSETQ. This CDR3 is CASSFGETEAFF. CDR3 DNA sequence: TGCGCCAGCAGCTTCGGGGAAACTGAAGCTTTCTTT. The variable domain in full, with the rest retrieved from reference TRBV5-1 and TRBJ1-1, is KAGVTQTPRYLIKTRGQQVTLSCSPISGHRSVSWYQQTPGQGLQFLFEYFSETQRNKGNFPGRFSGRQFSNSRSEMNVSTLELGDSALYLCASSFGETEAFFGQGTRLTVV.